This T cell receptor beta chain was captured in a study of cytomegalovirus exposure and HLA in healthy donors. The CDR3 contains 12 residues. Germline CDR1 reads LGHNT; CDR2 reads FRNRAP. Trimming took off 1 base at V and 8 bases at J, with 8 bases between the two ends. Amplification used 60 Vbeta primers and 13 Jbeta primers. Original handling: It was a later analysis that counted about 80 million unique TCR beta chains, of which approximately 9.9 million were shared. TCRdb's copy holds only in-frame clones and misses some; the assay was immunoSEQ multiplex PCR. V and J calls and clone size are as listed in that table; D and trimming were resolved from the DNA. The top ten hold approximately 19% of the sample, which has about 60,000 clones, about two thirds seen once. Healthy individuals who donated bone marrow served as the donors. This clone was recorded only once.

What was sequenced was PBMCs. The clonotype was recovered from an older woman in good health and CMV-seropositive. The chain is built from TRBV12-5 and TRBJ1-1, with D perhaps matching TRBD1 (6 bases). The CDR3 DNA is TGTGCTAGTGGTTTGGCAGGGACAGAAGCTTTCTTT. Translating it yields CASGLAGTEAFF.